This T cell receptor beta chain stems from a study of T cells in Graves' hyperthyroidism and ophthalmopathy. This clonotype appeared once. Researchers barred patients who had uncontrolled infection, other autoimmune disease, pregnancy or lactation. The CDR3 has 15 amino acids. Germline V CDR1 and CDR2: ENHRY, SYGVKD. J was trimmed by 9 bases and V by 4 bases; bases with no gene match: 11. What was amplified from RNA transcripts were TCR beta CDR3 regions. The HTBI primer set was used in a first-round RT-PCR of the TCR CDR3. TCRdb fed the multiplex PCR reads into MiXCR, producing one record per CDR3 protein. The data hold some 92,000 distinct CDR3 sequences, with roughly 39% observed a single time.

The sequence was obtained from a woman aged 25 to 45 with Graves' hyperthyroidism. The sequenced sample was peripheral blood or thyroid tissue (not recorded which). The rearrangement links TRBV10-3 to TRBJ1-5, with 8 bases identical to TRBD1. The CDR3 here is CAISGEDRAPGPQHF. The CDR3 bases are TGTGCCATCAGTGGTGAGGACAGGGCACCGGGGCCCCAGCATTTT.